The 4 T cell receptor beta chains presented below share a single source sample, sequenced in a study of shared T cell receptors in the human thymus (dated by TCRdb to the early 2020s). Receptor libraries were prepared by the immunoSEQ multiplex PCR assay. In its TCRdb copy, this immuneACCESS table keeps in-frame sequences only and misses some clones. Where compared with another copy, unresolved V genes explain less than half of these, and the others have no known cause. The sample table holds about 660,000 clones, of which approximately 87% were seen once. The biggest ten clones account for 0.0094% of the sample. This sample was shared with a second study, whose subject was human thymus T cells.

Input material: thymocytes. These receptors all come from a boy younger than two with a congenital heart defect. Donor details come from another sample of the same person, matched by shared clones.

The count of this clone is one. The chain uses TRBV5-1 and TRBJ2-7; 7 nucleotides match TRBD1. V shed 5 bases, J shed 2 bases, and the junction held 16 bases outside the gene matches. Germline V gives CDR1 SGHRS, CDR2 YFSETQ. The CDR3 is 17 amino acids. The CDR3 DNA is TGCGCCAGCAGACAAACCATTCGACAGGGCCCAACCTACGAGCAGTACTTC. The encoded protein is CASRQTIRQGPTYEQYF.

The chain is built from TRBV9 and TRBJ2-2; D remains ambiguous. Trimming took off 2 bases at V and 1 base at J, with 6 bases between the two ends. This CDR3 is built from 14 residues. The germline V gene encodes CDR1 SGDLS and CDR2 YYNGEE. The CDR3 protein is CASSVLKNTGELFF. Here the CDR3 DNA reads TGTGCCAGCAGCGTCCTAAAGAACACCGGGGAGCTGTTTTTT.

This rearrangement joins TRBV19 to TRBJ1-2, with no clear D. Germline CDR1 and CDR2: LNHDA and SQIVND (reference sequence). The CDR3 is 14 residues long. The V end was cut by 7 bases, the J end by 0 bases, with 12 bases between. The CDR3 nucleotides are TGTGCCAGTACCCGACATGTCACTAACTATGGCTACACCTTC. This encodes CASTRHVTNYGYTF.

Only one count was recorded for this clone. This rearrangement joins TRBV5-8 to TRBJ1-2; weak D call: TRBD1 (6 bases). The V and J ends lost 4 bases and 8 bases respectively, with 24 bases between them. The CDR3 totals 16 residues. CDR1 and CDR2 (germline): SGHTS, YDEGEE. Written as DNA, the CDR3 is TGTGCCAGCAGCCCTGTCCCCCAGGGGCCCACGGGGGGCTACACCTTC. Translated: CASSPVPQGPTGGYTF.